This TCR beta chain was retrieved from a study of cytomegalovirus exposure and HLA in healthy donors. Study-wide context: Membership in the Caucasian-associated ancestry cluster was found for 81% of 300 to 400 genotyped donors. Findings and limits, study-wide: TCR beta chains numbering under 200 were designated cytomegalovirus-associated.

Use of 60 Vbeta and 13 Jbeta primers characterized the PCR. Sequencing was performed with immunoSEQ multiplex PCR; in TCRdb, only in-frame clones are kept and a portion is missing. The table includes 130,000 or so clones, roughly 74% detected once. The V gene end was trimmed by 6 bases and the J gene end by 4 bases; junction bases not matched to a gene: 10. The CDR3 runs to 17 residues. Germline values: CDR1 MNHEY, CDR2 SMNVEV (reference sequence). Note on this clone: The antigen remains unidentified.

This TCR came from a man aged 35 to 55 in good health and CMV-seropositive. The chain is built from TRBV27 and TRBJ2-1, with 12 nucleotides matching TRBD2. The sequencing sample was made of PBMCs. CDR3 DNA: TGTGCCAGCAGCAGGCTCCAAGGACTAGCGGGATACAATGAGCAGTTCTTC. Its translation: CASSRLQGLAGYNEQFF.